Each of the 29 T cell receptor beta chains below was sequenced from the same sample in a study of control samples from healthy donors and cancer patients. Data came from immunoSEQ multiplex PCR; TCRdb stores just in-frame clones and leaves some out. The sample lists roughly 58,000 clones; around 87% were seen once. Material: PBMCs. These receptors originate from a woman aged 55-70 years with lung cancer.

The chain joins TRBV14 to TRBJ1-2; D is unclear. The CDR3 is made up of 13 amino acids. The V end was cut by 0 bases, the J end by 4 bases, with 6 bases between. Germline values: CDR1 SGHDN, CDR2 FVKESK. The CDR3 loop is CASSQDDAYGYTF. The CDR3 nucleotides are TGTGCCAGCAGCCAAGATGACGCCTATGGCTACACCTTC.

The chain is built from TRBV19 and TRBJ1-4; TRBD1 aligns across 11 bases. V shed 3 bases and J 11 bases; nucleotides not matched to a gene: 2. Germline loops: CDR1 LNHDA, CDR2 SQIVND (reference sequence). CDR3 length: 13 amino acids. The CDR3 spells CASSMDRGQKLFF. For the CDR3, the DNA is TGTGCCAGTAGTATGGACAGGGGGCAGAAACTGTTTTTT.

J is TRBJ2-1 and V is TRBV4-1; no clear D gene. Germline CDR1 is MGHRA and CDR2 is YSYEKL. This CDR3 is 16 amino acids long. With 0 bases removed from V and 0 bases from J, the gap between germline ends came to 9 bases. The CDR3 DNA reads TGCGCCAGCAGCCAAGATGGGCGAAACTCCTACAATGAGCAGTTCTTC. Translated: CASSQDGRNSYNEQFF.

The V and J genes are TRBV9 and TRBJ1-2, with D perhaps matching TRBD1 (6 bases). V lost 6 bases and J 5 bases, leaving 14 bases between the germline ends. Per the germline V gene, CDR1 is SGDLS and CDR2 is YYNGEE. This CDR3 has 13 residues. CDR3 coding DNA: TGTGCCAGCAACCGAGGGACATTTTATGGCTACACCTTC. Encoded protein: CASNRGTFYGYTF.

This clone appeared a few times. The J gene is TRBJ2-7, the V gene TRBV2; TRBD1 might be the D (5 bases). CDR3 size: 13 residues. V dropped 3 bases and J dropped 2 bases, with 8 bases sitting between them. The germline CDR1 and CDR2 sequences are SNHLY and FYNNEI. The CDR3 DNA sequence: TGTGCCAGCAGTGAGACGACAGCCTACGAGCAGTACTTC. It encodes CASSETTAYEQYF.

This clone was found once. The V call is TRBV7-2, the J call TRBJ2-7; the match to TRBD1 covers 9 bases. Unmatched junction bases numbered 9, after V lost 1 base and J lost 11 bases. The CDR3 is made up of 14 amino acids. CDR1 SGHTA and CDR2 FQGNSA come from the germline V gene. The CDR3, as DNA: TGTGCCAGCAGCTTAGGCGCGGGACAGGGCCCGGAGTACTTC. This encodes CASSLGAGQGPEYF.

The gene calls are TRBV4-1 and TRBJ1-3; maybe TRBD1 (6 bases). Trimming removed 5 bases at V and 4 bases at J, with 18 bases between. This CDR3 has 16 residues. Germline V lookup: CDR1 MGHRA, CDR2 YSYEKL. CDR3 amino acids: CASSEQGGRAGNTIYF. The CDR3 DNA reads TGCGCCAGCAGCGAACAGGGTGGGAGAGCCGGAAACACCATATATTTT.

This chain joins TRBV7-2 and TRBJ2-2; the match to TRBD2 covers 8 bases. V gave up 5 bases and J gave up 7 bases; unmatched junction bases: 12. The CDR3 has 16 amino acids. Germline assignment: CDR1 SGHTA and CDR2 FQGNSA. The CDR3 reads CASSPTGSGTHGELFF. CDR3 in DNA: TGTGCCAGCAGCCCCACGGGTAGCGGGACTCACGGGGAGCTGTTTTTT.

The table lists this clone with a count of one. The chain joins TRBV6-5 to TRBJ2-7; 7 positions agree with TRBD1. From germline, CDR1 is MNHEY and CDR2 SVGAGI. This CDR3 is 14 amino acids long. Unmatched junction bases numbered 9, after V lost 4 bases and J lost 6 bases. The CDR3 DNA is TGTGCCAGCAGTTTACATGGACAGGACTCCGAGCAGTACTTC. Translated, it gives CASSLHGQDSEQYF.

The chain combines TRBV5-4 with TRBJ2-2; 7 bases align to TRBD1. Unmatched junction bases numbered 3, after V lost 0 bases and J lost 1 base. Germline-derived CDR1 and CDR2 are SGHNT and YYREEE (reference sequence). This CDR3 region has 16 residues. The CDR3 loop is CASSLGGTVNTGELFF. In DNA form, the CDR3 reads TGTGCCAGCAGCTTGGGAGGGACAGTGAACACCGGGGAGCTGTTTTTT.

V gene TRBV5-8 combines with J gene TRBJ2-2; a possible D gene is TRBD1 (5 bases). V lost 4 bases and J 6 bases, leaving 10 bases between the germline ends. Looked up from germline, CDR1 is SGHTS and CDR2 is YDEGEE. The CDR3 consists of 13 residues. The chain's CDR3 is CASSGRVPGELFF. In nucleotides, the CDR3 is TGTGCCAGCAGCGGCAGGGTTCCCGGGGAGCTGTTTTTT.

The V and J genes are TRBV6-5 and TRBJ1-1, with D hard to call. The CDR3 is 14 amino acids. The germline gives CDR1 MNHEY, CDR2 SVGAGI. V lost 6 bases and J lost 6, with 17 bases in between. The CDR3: CASSQQRSSSEAFF. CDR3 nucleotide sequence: TGTGCCAGCAGCCAACAGAGGTCTTCCTCTGAAGCTTTCTTT.

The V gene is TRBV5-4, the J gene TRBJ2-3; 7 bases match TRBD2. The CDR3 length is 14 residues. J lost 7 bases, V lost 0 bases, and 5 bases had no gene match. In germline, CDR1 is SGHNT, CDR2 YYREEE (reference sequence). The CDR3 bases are TGTGCCAGCAGCTTGGGGGGAGGGGATCATACGCAGTATTTT. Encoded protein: CASSLGGGDHTQYF. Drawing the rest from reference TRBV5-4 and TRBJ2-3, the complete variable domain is ETGVTQSPTHLIKTRGQQVTLRCSSQSGHNTVSWYQQALGQGPQFIFQYYREEENGRGNFPPRFSGLQFPNYSSELNVNALELDDSALYLCASSLGGGDHTQYFGPGTRLTVL.

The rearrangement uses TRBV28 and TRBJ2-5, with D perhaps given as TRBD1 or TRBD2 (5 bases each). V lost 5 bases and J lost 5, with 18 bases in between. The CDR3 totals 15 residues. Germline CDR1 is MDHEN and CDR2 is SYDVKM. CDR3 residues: CASSISIRGGETQYF. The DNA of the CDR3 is TGTGCCAGCAGTATCTCCATACGGGGCGGCGAGACCCAGTACTTC. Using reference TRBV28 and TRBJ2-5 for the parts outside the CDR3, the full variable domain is DVKVTQSSRYLVKRTGEKVFLECVQDMDHENMFWYRQDPGLGLRLIYFSYDVKMKEKGDIPEGYSVSREKKERFSLILESASTNQTSMYLCASSISIRGGETQYFGPGTRLLVL.

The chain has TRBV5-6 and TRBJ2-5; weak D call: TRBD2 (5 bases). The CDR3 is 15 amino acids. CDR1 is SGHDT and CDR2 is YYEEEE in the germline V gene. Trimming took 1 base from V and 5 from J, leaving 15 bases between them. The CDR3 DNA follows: TGTGCCAGCAGCTTGCTTCGGGGTACGGGCGAGACCCAGTACTTC. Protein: CASSLLRGTGETQYF. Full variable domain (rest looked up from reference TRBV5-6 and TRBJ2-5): DAGVTQSPTHLIKTRGQQVTLRCSPKSGHDTVSWYQQALGQGPQFIFQYYEEEERQRGNFPDRFSGHQFPNYSSELNVNALLLGDSALYLCASSLLRGTGETQYFGPGTRLLVL.

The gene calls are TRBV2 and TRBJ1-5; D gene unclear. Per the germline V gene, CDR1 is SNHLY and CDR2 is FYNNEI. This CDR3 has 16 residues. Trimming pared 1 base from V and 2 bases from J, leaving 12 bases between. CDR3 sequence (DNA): TGTGCCAGCAGTGAAGGGGTAATCCTTGGCAATCAGCCCCAGCATTTT. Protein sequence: CASSEGVILGNQPQHF.

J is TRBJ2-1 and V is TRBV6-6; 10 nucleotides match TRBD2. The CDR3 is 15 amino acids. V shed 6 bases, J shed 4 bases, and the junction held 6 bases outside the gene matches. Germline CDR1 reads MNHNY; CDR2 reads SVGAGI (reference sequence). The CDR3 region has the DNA TGTGCCAGCAGACCCACTAGCGGGGATTACAATGAGCAGTTCTTC. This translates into CASRPTSGDYNEQFF.

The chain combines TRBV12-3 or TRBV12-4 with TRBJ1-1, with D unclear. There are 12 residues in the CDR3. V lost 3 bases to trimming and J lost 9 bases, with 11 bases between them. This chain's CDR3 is CASSFSASQAFF. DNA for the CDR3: TGTGCCAGCAGTTTCTCAGCCAGCCAAGCTTTCTTT.

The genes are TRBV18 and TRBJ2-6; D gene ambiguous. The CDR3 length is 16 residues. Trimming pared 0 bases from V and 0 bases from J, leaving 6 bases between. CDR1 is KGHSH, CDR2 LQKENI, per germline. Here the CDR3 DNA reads TGTGCCAGCTCACCACCCGTTGGCTCTGGGGCCAACGTCCTGACTTTC. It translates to CASSPPVGSGANVLTF.

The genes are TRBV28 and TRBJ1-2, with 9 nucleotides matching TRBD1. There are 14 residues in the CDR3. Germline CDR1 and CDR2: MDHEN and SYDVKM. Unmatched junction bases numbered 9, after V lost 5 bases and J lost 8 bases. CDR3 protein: CASSVTGGAGGYTF. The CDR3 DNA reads TGTGCCAGCAGTGTTACAGGGGGCGCCGGGGGCTACACCTTC.

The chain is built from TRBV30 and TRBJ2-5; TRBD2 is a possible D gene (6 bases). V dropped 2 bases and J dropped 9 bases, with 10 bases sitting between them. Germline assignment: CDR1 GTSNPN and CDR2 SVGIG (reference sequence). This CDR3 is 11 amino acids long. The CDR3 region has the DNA TGTGCCTGGAGTACGGGGGATTCCCAGTACTTC. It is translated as CAWSTGDSQYF.

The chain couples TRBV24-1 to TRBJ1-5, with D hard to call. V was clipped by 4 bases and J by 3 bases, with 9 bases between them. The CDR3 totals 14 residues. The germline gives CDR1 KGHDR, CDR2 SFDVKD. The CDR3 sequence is CATSDRSANQPQHF. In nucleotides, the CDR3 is TGTGCCACCAGTGACCGGAGTGCCAATCAGCCCCAGCATTTT.

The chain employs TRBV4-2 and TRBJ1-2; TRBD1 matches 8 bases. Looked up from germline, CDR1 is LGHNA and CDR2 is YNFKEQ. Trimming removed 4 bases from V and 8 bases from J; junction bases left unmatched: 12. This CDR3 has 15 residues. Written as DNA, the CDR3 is TGTGCCAGCAGCCCCGTCAGGGGGCATGCTGGGGGCTACACCTTC. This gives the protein CASSPVRGHAGGYTF.

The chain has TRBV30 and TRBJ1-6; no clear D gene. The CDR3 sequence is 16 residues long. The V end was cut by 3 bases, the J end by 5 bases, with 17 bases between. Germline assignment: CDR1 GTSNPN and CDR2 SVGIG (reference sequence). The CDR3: CAWRKPGYGNNSPLHF. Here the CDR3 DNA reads TGTGCCTGGAGAAAACCTGGGTATGGTAATAATTCACCCCTCCACTTT.

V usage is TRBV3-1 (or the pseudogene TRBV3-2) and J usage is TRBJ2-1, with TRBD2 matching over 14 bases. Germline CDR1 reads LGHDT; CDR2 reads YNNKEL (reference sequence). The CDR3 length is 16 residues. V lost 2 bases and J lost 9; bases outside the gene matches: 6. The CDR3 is CASSQPGLAGAGEQFF. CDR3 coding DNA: TGTGCCAGCAGCCAACCGGGACTAGCGGGAGCGGGTGAGCAGTTCTTC.

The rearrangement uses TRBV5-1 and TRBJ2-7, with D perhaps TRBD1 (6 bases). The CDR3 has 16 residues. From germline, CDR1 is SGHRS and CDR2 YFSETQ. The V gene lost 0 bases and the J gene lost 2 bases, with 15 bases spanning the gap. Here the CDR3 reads CASSLGGAGVPYEQYF. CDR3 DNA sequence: TGCGCCAGCAGCTTGGGAGGGGCAGGGGTCCCCTACGAGCAGTACTTC.

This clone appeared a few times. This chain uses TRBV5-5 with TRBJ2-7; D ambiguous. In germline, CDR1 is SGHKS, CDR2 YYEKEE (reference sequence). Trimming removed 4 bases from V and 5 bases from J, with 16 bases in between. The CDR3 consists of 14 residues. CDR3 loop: CASSHPISSHEQYF. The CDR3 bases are TGTGCCAGCAGCCACCCTATATCGAGCCACGAGCAGTACTTC.

The DNA for the CDR3 is TGTGCCAGCAGCTTAAGGACTAGCGGCTCCTACGAGCAGTACTTC. Protein sequence: CASSLRTSGSYEQYF. The V gene is TRBV7-2, the J gene TRBJ2-7, with 10 bases fitting TRBD2. The germline V gene encodes CDR1 SGHTA and CDR2 FQGNSA. The CDR3 covers 15 residues. The trim removed 2 bases at V and 0 bases at J, leaving 1 base unmatched.

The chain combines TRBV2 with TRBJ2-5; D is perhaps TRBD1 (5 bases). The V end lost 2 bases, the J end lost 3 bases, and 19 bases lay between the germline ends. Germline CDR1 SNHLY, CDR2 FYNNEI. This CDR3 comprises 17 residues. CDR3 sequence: CASSERTGRFHEETQYF. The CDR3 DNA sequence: TGTGCCAGCAGTGAAAGAACAGGACGGTTCCACGAAGAGACCCAGTACTTC.